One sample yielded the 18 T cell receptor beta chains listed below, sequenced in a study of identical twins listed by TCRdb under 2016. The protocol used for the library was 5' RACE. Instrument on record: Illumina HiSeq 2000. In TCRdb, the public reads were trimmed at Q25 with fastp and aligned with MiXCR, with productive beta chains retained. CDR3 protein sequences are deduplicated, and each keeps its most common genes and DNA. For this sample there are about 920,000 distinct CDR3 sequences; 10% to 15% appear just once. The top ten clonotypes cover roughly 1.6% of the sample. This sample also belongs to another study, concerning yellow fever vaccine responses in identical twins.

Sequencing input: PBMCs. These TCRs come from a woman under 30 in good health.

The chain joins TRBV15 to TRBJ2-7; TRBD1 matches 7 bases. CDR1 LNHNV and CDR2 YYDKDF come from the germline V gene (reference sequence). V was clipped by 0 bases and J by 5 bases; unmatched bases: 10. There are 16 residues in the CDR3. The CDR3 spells CATSRERDRAVDEQYF. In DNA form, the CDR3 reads TGTGCCACCAGCAGAGAACGCGACAGGGCGGTCGACGAGCAGTACTTC.

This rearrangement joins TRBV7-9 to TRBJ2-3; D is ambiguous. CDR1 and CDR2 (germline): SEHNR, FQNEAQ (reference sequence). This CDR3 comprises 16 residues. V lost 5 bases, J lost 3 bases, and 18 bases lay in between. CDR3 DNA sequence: TGTGCCAGCAGCCCCGGGCGCGTTCTAATAACAGATACGCAGTATTTT. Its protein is CASSPGRVLITDTQYF. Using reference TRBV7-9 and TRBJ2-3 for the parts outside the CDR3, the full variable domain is DTGVSQNPRHKITKRGQNVTFRCDPISEHNRLYWYRQTLGQGPEFLTYFQNEAQLEKSRLLSDRFSAERPKGSFSTLEIQRTEQGDSAMYLCASSPGRVLITDTQYFGPGTRLTVL.

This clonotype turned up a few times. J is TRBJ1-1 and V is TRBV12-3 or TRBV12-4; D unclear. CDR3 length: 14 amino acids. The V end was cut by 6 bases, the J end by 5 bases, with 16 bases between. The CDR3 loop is CASRQAFAGTEAFF. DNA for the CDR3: TGTGCCAGCAGGCAAGCCTTTGCAGGAACTGAAGCTTTCTTT.

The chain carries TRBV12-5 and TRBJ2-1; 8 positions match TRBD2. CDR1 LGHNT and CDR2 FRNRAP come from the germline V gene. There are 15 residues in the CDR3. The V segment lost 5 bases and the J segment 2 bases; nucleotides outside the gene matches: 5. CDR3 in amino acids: CASGLIAGPYNEQFF. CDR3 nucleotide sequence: TGTGCTAGTGGTCTGATAGCGGGACCCTACAATGAGCAGTTCTTC.

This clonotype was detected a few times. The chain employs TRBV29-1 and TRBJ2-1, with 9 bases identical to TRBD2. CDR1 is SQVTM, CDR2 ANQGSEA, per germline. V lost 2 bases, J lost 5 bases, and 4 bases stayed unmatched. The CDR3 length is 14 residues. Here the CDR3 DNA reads TGCAGCGTTGAATGGGGACTAGCAAACAATGAGCAGTTCTTC. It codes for CSVEWGLANNEQFF.

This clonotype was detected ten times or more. The CDR3 DNA reads as TGCGCCAGCAGCTTTCTAGCGGGAGTCGGGAATGAGCAGTTCTTC. It yields the protein CASSFLAGVGNEQFF. The chain recombines TRBV5-1 with TRBJ2-1; 10 bases line up with TRBD2. The CDR3 has 15 amino acids. The J segment lost 7 bases and the V segment lost 2 bases, leaving 6 bases of the junction unmatched. From germline, CDR1 is SGHRS and CDR2 YFSETQ.

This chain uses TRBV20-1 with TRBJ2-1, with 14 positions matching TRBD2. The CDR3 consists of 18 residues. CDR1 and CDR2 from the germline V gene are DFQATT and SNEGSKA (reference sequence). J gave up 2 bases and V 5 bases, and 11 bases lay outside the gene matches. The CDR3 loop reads CSALGGPTSGRAYNEQFF. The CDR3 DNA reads TGCAGTGCTCTAGGGGGGCCGACTAGCGGGAGGGCCTACAATGAGCAGTTCTTC.

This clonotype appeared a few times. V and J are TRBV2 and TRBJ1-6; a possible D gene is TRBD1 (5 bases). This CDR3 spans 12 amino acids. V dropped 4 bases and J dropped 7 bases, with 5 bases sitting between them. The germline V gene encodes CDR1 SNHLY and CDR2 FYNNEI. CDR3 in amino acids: CASSGQNSPLHF. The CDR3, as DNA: TGTGCCAGCAGTGGACAGAATTCACCCCTCCACTTT. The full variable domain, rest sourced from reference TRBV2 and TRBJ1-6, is EPEVTQTPSHQVTQMGQEVILRCVPISNHLYFYWYRQILGQKVEFLVSFYNNEISEKSEIFDDQFSVERPDGSNFTLKIRSTKLEDSAMYFCASSGQNSPLHFGNGTRLTVT.

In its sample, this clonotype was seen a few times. CDR3 residues: CSARFGRFAYNEQFF. In DNA, the CDR3 is TGCAGTGCCAGGTTTGGGAGGTTTGCCTACAATGAGCAGTTCTTC. The chain recombines TRBV20-1 with TRBJ2-1; possibly TRBD2 for D (6 bases). Germline CDR1 reads DFQATT; CDR2 reads SNEGSKA (reference sequence). V was cut by 6 bases and J by 2 bases, with 17 bases left in between. The CDR3 runs to 15 residues.

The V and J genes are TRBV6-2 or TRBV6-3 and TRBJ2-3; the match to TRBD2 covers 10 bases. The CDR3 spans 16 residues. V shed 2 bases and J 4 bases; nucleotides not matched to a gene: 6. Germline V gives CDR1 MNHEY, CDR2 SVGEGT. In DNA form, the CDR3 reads TGTGCCAGCAGTTACCCTAGCGGGAGATCGCCAGATACGCAGTATTTT. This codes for CASSYPSGRSPDTQYF.

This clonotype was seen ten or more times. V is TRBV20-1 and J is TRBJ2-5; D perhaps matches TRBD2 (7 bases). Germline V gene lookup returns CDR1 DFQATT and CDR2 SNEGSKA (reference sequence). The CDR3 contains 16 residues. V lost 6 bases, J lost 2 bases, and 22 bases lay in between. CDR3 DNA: TGCAGTGCGACAGGCAGAGGGCGTAGCGGGCAAGAGACCCAGTACTTC. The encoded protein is CSATGRGRSGQETQYF.

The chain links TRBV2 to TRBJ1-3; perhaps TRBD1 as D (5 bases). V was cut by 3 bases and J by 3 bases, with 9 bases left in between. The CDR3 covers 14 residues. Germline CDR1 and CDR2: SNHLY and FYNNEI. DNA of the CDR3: TGTGCCAGCAGTGACAGGGTTTTTGGAAACACCATATATTTT. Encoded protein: CASSDRVFGNTIYF.

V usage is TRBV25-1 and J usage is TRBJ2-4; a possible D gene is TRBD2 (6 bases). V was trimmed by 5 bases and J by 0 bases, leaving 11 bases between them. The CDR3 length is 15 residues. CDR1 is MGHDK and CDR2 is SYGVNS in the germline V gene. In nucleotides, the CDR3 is TGTGCCAGCAGTACAGGAGGGGTAGCCAAAAACATTCAGTACTTC. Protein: CASSTGGVAKNIQYF. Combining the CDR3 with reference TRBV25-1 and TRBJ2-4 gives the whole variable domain EADIYQTPRYLVIGTGKKITLECSQTMGHDKMYWYQQDPGMELHLIHYSYGVNSTEKGDLSSESTVSRIRTEHFPLTLESARPSHTSQYLCASSTGGVAKNIQYFGAGTRLSVL.

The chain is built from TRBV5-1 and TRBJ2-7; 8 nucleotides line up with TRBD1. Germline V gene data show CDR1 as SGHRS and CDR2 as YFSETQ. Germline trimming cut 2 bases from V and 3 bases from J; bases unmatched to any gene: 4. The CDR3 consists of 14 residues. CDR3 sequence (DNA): TGCGCCAGCAGCTTTAGGGGACAGGACTACGAGCAGTACTTC. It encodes CASSFRGQDYEQYF.

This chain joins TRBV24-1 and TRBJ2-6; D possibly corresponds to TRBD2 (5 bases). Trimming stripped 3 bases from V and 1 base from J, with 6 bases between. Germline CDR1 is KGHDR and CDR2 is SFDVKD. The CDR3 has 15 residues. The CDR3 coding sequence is TGTGCCACCAGTGATGAGGGATCTGGGGCCAACGTCCTGACTTTC. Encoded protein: CATSDEGSGANVLTF.

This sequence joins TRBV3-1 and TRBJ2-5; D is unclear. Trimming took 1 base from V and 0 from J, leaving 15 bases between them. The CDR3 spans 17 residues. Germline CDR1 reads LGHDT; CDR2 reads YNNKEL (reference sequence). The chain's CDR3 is CASSQVPGIPYQETQYF. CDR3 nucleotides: TGTGCCAGCAGCCAAGTTCCTGGGATCCCGTACCAAGAGACCCAGTACTTC.

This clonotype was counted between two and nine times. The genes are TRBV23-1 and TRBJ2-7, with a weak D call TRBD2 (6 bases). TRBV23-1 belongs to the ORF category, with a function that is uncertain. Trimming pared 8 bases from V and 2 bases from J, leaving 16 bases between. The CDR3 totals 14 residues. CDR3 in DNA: TGCGCCAGCCGAGCGGAGGGTGGCCCCTACGAGCAGTACTTC. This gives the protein CASRAEGGPYEQYF.

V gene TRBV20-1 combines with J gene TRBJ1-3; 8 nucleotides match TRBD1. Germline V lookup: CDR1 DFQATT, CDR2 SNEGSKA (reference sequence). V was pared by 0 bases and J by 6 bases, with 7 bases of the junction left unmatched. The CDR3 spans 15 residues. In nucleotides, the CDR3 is TGCAGTGCTAGAGACCCCGCAGGGGGCGAAAACACCATATATTTT. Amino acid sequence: CSARDPAGGENTIYF.